The next 31 T cell receptor beta chains were all read from a single sample in a study of shared clonotypes between healthy human individuals. Sequencing was performed with immunoSEQ multiplex PCR; in TCRdb, only in-frame clones are kept and a portion is missing. The top ten clones hold approximately 1.7% of a sample with about 2.1 million clones, more than 85% of them seen once. CD8 cells regarded as naive lacked CD45RO, were positively chosen for CCR7, and omitted terminally differentiated effector memory CD45RA+ cells. Sequencing was performed on naive CD8+ T cells from PBMCs. All receptors derive from a man younger than 35 in good health. Some clones in this sample may be carry-over from other donors' samples.

This clone was seen a single time. The chain is built from TRBV4-1 and TRBJ2-7, with 8 bases matching TRBD2. The CDR3 has 14 residues. After removal of 1 base from V and 2 bases from J, the junction contained 1 base not matched to a gene. CDR1 and CDR2 (germline): MGHRA, YSYEKL. The CDR3 coding sequence is TGCGCCAGCAGCCAAGCAGCGGGAGCCTACGAGCAGTACTTC. Encoded protein: CASSQAAGAYEQYF.

The chain couples TRBV4-3 to TRBJ2-3, with TRBD2 identical over 14 bases. The CDR3 length is 16 residues. Germline trimming cut 4 bases from V and 4 bases from J; bases unmatched to any gene: 4. Germline values: CDR1 LGHNA, CDR2 YSLEER. The DNA for the CDR3 is TGCGCCAGCAGCCCTCGACTAGCGGGAGGGCCAGATACGCAGTATTTT. Its translation: CASSPRLAGGPDTQYF.

This chain connects TRBV5-6 to TRBJ2-1, with D perhaps TRBD1 (6 bases). Germline assignment: CDR1 SGHDT and CDR2 YYEEEE. The CDR3 is made up of 14 amino acids. The V end lost 3 bases, the J end lost 4 bases, and 11 bases lay between the germline ends. The CDR3 region has the DNA TGTGCCAGCAGCTCGGAGACAGGATACAATGAGCAGTTCTTC. Translation: CASSSETGYNEQFF.

This clone was observed once. The rearrangement links TRBV7-9 to TRBJ2-7, with no clear D. CDR3 length equals 15 residues. The germline V and J ends were trimmed by 5 bases and 3 bases, with 17 bases remaining between them. Germline CDR1 reads SEHNR; CDR2 reads FQNEAQ (reference sequence). CDR3 DNA sequence: TGTGCCAGCAGCACGGGCGTAGGGATTAACTACGAGCAGTACTTC. Translating it yields CASSTGVGINYEQYF.

The chain employs TRBV7-9 and TRBJ2-7; D gene unclear. The germline V gene encodes CDR1 SEHNR and CDR2 FQNEAQ (reference sequence). V was cut by 5 bases and J by 0 bases, with 14 bases left in between. CDR3 length equals 15 residues. This CDR3 is CASSHTAESSYEQYF. The CDR3 coding sequence is TGTGCCAGCAGCCATACCGCGGAGAGCTCCTACGAGCAGTACTTC.

The chain combines TRBV7-9 with TRBJ2-7, with 14 positions matching TRBD2. The CDR3 is 18 amino acids. V lost 6 bases and J lost 2; bases outside the gene matches: 12. Germline lookup yields CDR1 SEHNR and CDR2 FQNEAQ (reference sequence). The CDR3 spells CASSSPGLAGVTPYEQYF. As DNA, the CDR3 is TGTGCCAGCAGTTCACCGGGACTAGCGGGAGTCACCCCCTACGAGCAGTACTTC.

V is TRBV5-1 and J is TRBJ2-1, with 10 bases fitting TRBD2. V dropped 0 bases and J dropped 7; count of bases not matched to a gene: 4. In germline, CDR1 is SGHRS, CDR2 YFSETQ. This CDR3 has 15 amino acids. CDR3 loop: CASSLGLAGLNEQFF. DNA of the CDR3: TGCGCCAGCAGCTTGGGACTAGCGGGCTTAAATGAGCAGTTCTTC.

The V gene is TRBV27, the J gene TRBJ2-3, with 12 bases fitting TRBD2. Germline trimming cut 2 bases from V and 5 bases from J; bases unmatched to any gene: 5. Germline-derived CDR1 and CDR2 are MNHEY and SMNVEV (reference sequence). This CDR3 is 16 amino acids long. The CDR3 loop reads CASSLVLAGGVDTQYF. The CDR3 region has the DNA TGTGCCAGCAGTTTAGTGCTAGCGGGAGGGGTAGATACGCAGTATTTT.

The chain uses TRBV19 and TRBJ1-4, with a possible D match to TRBD1 (6 bases). The germline gives CDR1 LNHDA, CDR2 SQIVND (reference sequence). This CDR3 has 11 amino acids. The V gene lost 8 bases and the J gene lost 6 bases, with 7 bases spanning the gap. This CDR3 is CASYRDEKLFF. In DNA, the CDR3 is TGTGCCAGTTACAGGGATGAAAAACTGTTTTTT.

The rearrangement joins TRBV30 to TRBJ1-2; the D is unclear. CDR1 GTSNPN and CDR2 SVGIG come from the germline V gene (reference sequence). The CDR3 is made up of 14 amino acids. V lost 4 bases, J lost 7 bases, and 19 bases lay in between. The CDR3 DNA reads as TGTGCCTGGAACCTGGACCTGGTGAAAGCTGGCTACACCTTC. This gives the protein CAWNLDLVKAGYTF. Filled out from reference TRBV30 and TRBJ1-2, the complete variable domain reads SQTIHQWPATLVQPVGSPLSLECTVEGTSNPNLYWYRQAAGRGLQLLFYSVGIGQISSEVPQNLSASRPQDRQFILSSKKLLLSDSGFYLCAWNLDLVKAGYTFGSGTRLTVV.

This sequence joins TRBV27 and TRBJ1-2; D is undetermined. Trimming left V 5 bases short and J 7 bases short, with 23 bases between. The germline gives CDR1 MNHEY, CDR2 SMNVEV (reference sequence). The CDR3 loop spans 16 amino acids. CDR3 loop: CASSLLAQDGVGGYTF. The CDR3 bases are TGTGCCAGCAGTCTTCTTGCCCAGGACGGGGTGGGTGGCTACACCTTC.

The chain has TRBV6-5 and TRBJ2-1, with 8 nucleotides matching TRBD2. Trimming took 0 bases from V and 8 from J; bases not matched to a gene: 9. The V gene's germline CDR1 is MNHEY and CDR2 SVGAGI. The CDR3 covers 16 residues. Here the CDR3 reads CASSYSTGLVAHEQFF. For the CDR3, the DNA is TGTGCCAGCAGTTACTCGACGGGACTAGTTGCACATGAGCAGTTCTTC.

The chain links TRBV5-1 to TRBJ2-3, with 13 bases aligning to TRBD2. CDR1 and CDR2 (germline): SGHRS, YFSETQ. The CDR3 has 18 amino acids. With 1 base clipped from V and 0 bases from J, the junction kept 5 bases outside the gene matches. The CDR3 protein is CASSLTSGRAISTDTQYF. The CDR3 nucleotides read TGCGCCAGCAGCTTGACTAGCGGGAGGGCTATTAGCACAGATACGCAGTATTTT.

J is TRBJ2-7 and V is TRBV7-9; possibly TRBD1 or TRBD2 for D (5 bases each). Germline CDR1 and CDR2: SEHNR and FQNEAQ (reference sequence). The CDR3 contains 13 residues. Deletions cut 3 bases from V and 5 bases from J, with 11 bases between. CDR3 DNA: TGTGCCAGCAGCTTTCCGGGGCCCCACGAGCAGTACTTC. Amino acids: CASSFPGPHEQYF.

The sample holds many counts of this clone. V usage is TRBV25-1 and J usage is TRBJ2-7, with D possibly being TRBD1 or TRBD2 (5 bases each). This CDR3 region has 15 residues. CDR1 MGHDK and CDR2 SYGVNS come from the germline V gene. V lost 4 bases, J lost 10 bases, and 23 bases lay in between. The CDR3 DNA is TGTGCCAGCAGTGGACTGGGACCCTTCGGCGAAGGTCAGTACTTC. Amino acids: CASSGLGPFGEGQYF.

The chain carries TRBV5-1 and TRBJ1-2; D call uncertain. V lost 7 bases to trimming and J lost 3 bases, with 13 bases between them. The CDR3 is 13 amino acids. Germline values: CDR1 SGHRS, CDR2 YFSETQ. The DNA of the CDR3 is TGCGCCAGCCGACCGCTCGGGGACTATGGCTACACCTTC. It specifies CASRPLGDYGYTF.

The chain links TRBV5-8 to TRBJ2-7; 8 nucleotides match TRBD1. Trimming took 4 bases from V and 3 from J; bases not matched to a gene: 6. The CDR3 spans 14 residues. Germline CDR1 SGHTS, CDR2 YDEGEE. CDR3 DNA sequence: TGTGCCAGCAGCGCCTACAGGGGGGTCTACGAGCAGTACTTC. Translated, it gives CASSAYRGVYEQYF.

V is TRBV28 and J is TRBJ1-5; D perhaps matches TRBD1 (5 bases). The germline V and J ends were trimmed by 7 bases and 0 bases, with 16 bases remaining between them. Germline assignment: CDR1 MDHEN and CDR2 SYDVKM. The CDR3 covers 16 residues. CDR3 bases: TGTGCCAGCACCTCCGGACATTGGGATAGCAATCAGCCCCAGCATTTT. It encodes CASTSGHWDSNQPQHF. The complete variable domain, with remaining parts taken from reference TRBV28 and TRBJ1-5, reads DVKVTQSSRYLVKRTGEKVFLECVQDMDHENMFWYRQDPGLGLRLIYFSYDVKMKEKGDIPEGYSVSREKKERFSLILESASTNQTSMYLCASTSGHWDSNQPQHFGDGTRLSIL.

The chain links TRBV15 to TRBJ1-4; D unresolved. CDR1 is LNHNV, CDR2 YYDKDF, per germline (reference sequence). The V end was cut by 1 base, the J end by 8 bases, with 5 bases between. The CDR3 length is 12 residues. Here the CDR3 reads CATSRVREKLFF. Here the CDR3 DNA reads TGTGCCACCAGCAGAGTTCGGGAAAAACTGTTTTTT.

The chain is built from TRBV2 and TRBJ2-7, with TRBD1 matching over 7 bases. CDR3 length: 14 amino acids. Per the germline V gene, CDR1 is SNHLY and CDR2 is FYNNEI. V lost 3 bases and J lost 3; bases outside the gene matches: 5. CDR3 amino acids: CASSEGPGGYEQYF. CDR3 nucleotide sequence: TGTGCCAGCAGTGAGGGTCCAGGGGGCTACGAGCAGTACTTC.

The J gene is TRBJ2-2, the V gene TRBV9; D ambiguous. Trimming took 0 bases from V and 4 from J, leaving 13 bases between them. The V gene's germline CDR1 is SGDLS and CDR2 YYNGEE. This CDR3 has 16 amino acids. The CDR3 DNA reads TGTGCCAGCAGCGTAGAAGCTGGGGTAGGCACCGGGGAGCTGTTTTTT. Translating gives CASSVEAGVGTGELFF.

The chain carries TRBV6-6 and TRBJ1-4; no clear D gene. Trimming cost V 7 bases and J 3 bases, with 15 bases left between them. Germline V gene sequence: CDR1 MNHNY, CDR2 SVGAGI (reference sequence). The CDR3 contains 15 residues. CDR3 sequence: CASIGQPASNEKLFF. CDR3 DNA sequence: TGTGCCAGCATAGGGCAGCCCGCATCTAATGAAAAACTGTTTTTT.

A remark on this clone: This same CDR3 is encoded by further DNA sequences in the sample. The genes are TRBV2 and TRBJ2-7; 7 nucleotides agree with TRBD1. In germline, CDR1 is SNHLY, CDR2 FYNNEI. J gave up 3 bases and V 5 bases, and 4 bases lay outside the gene matches. This CDR3 is built from 13 residues. CDR3 amino acids: CASSSRDSYEQYF. The CDR3 bases are TGTGCCAGCAGTAGCCGGGACAGCTACGAGCAGTACTTC.

Regarding this clone: Other DNA sequences from this sample encode an identical CDR3 as well. J is TRBJ2-7 and V is TRBV7-9, with 7 nucleotides matching TRBD1. CDR3 length equals 14 residues. Germline V gene sequence: CDR1 SEHNR, CDR2 FQNEAQ (reference sequence). V dropped 5 bases and J dropped 1; count of bases not matched to a gene: 5. The CDR3 loop reads CASSRRDRSYEQYF. The CDR3 DNA reads TGTGCCAGCAGCCGACGGGACAGATCCTACGAGCAGTACTTC.

This clone was seen a single time. At one boundary the junction diverges from the germline segment, which might be a read error. Other DNA sequences in the same sample also yield this CDR3. J is TRBJ2-5 and V is TRBV9; 8 bases align to TRBD2. Germline assignment: CDR1 SGDLS and CDR2 YYNGEE. The CDR3 length is 12 residues. Here the CDR3 reads CASSGVGETQYF. CDR3 sequence (DNA): TGTGCCAGTAGCGGGGTGGGGGAGACCCAGTACTTC.

This chain connects TRBV15 to TRBJ1-5; D possibly corresponds to TRBD1 (6 bases). CDR1 is LNHNV and CDR2 is YYDKDF in the germline V gene (reference sequence). The CDR3 has 13 amino acids. Trimming left V 9 bases short and J 1 base short, with 10 bases between. The CDR3 DNA sequence: TGTGCCACGACACAGGGCAGCAATCAGCCCCAGCATTTT. Its protein is CATTQGSNQPQHF.

The chain couples TRBV28 to TRBJ2-7; D ambiguous. The V gene lost 1 base and the J gene lost 0 bases, with 10 bases spanning the gap. The CDR3 contains 15 residues. Germline CDR1 reads MDHEN; CDR2 reads SYDVKM. CDR3 in DNA: TGTGCCAGCAGTTTATTGGGGTCCAGCTCCTACGAGCAGTACTTC. Its translation is CASSLLGSSSYEQYF.

The chain employs TRBV9 and TRBJ2-4, with no clear D. The CDR3 is 13 amino acids. Trimming took off 3 bases at V and 8 bases at J, with 12 bases between the two ends. The germline gives CDR1 SGDLS, CDR2 YYNGEE. The chain's CDR3 is CASSATTGDIQYF. The CDR3 DNA follows: TGTGCCAGCAGCGCAACGACTGGTGACATTCAGTACTTC.

The chain joins TRBV9 to TRBJ2-1; 8 bases are shared with TRBD2. The germline V gene has CDR1 SGDLS and CDR2 YYNGEE. V dropped 0 bases and J dropped 8; count of bases not matched to a gene: 4. This CDR3 region has 14 residues. The chain's CDR3 is CASSVAGRGDEQFF. CDR3 sequence (DNA): TGTGCCAGCAGCGTAGCCGGGAGGGGCGATGAGCAGTTCTTC.

The chain is built from TRBV28 and TRBJ1-4, with D unclear. Germline V gene data show CDR1 as MDHEN and CDR2 as SYDVKM. This CDR3 is built from 16 residues. Trimming left V 6 bases short and J 8 bases short, with 22 bases between. The CDR3 DNA follows: TGTGCCAGCAGGCCTATCGGGGAAGGGTCCAAGGAAAAACTGTTTTTT. It yields the protein CASRPIGEGSKEKLFF.

V is TRBV7-7 and J is TRBJ2-1; 11 bases are a match to TRBD2. Germline CDR1 and CDR2: SSHAT and FNYEAQ (reference sequence). The CDR3 contains 18 residues. V gave up 1 base and J gave up 8 bases; unmatched junction bases: 13. The DNA of the CDR3 is TGTGCCAGCAGCTTAGGAACTATAGCGGGAGGGCCTTTAGATGAGCAGTTCTTC. It codes for CASSLGTIAGGPLDEQFF.